This T cell receptor (beta chain) came from a study of T cell repertoires in cytomegalovirus infection. Study information: Both a matching HLA type and CMV infection were indicated by public TCR beta signatures. General study results and limits: Accumulated public TCR beta family frequency recognized individuals carrying CMV together with the relevant HLA.

Germline V CDR1 and CDR2: SGHAT, FQNNGV. The CDR3 is 16 residues long. The V segment lost 5 bases and the J segment 5 bases; nucleotides outside the gene matches: 10. TCRdb fed the reads into MiXCR, producing one record per CDR3 protein. This table has about 490,000 distinct CDR3 sequences, about 30% appearing once. This clonotype was recorded a few times. What it recognizes is unknown. The V gene is TRBV11-2, the J gene TRBJ2-1, with 9 positions matching TRBD1. The clonotype was recovered from a human donor in good health (CMV status not recorded). Some clones in this sample may be carry-over from other donors' samples. The sequencing input was PBMCs. The CDR3 spells CASSPGDRVVDNEQFF. DNA for the CDR3: TGTGCCAGCAGCCCGGGGGACAGGGTCGTCGACAATGAGCAGTTCTTC.